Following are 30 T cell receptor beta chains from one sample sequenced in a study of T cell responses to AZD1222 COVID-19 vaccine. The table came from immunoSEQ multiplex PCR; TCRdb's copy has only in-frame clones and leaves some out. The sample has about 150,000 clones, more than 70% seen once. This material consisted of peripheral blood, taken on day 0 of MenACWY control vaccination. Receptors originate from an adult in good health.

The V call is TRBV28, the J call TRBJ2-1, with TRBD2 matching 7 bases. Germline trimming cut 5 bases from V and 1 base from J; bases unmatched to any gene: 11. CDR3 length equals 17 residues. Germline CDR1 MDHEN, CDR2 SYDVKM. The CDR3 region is CASSRSLADVSYNEQFF. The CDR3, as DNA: TGTGCCAGCAGTAGAAGCCTAGCGGACGTATCCTACAATGAGCAGTTCTTC.

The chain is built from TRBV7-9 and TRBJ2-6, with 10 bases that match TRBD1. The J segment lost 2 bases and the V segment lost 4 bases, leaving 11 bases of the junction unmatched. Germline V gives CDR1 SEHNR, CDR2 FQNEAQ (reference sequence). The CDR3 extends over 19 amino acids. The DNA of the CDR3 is TGTGCCAGCAGCTATTCCGGGACAGGGGCCCTGGCTGGGGCCAACGTCCTGACTTTC. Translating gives CASSYSGTGALAGANVLTF. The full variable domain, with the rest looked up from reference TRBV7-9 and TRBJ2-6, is DTGVSQNPRHKITKRGQNVTFRCDPISEHNRLYWYRQTLGQGPEFLTYFQNEAQLEKSRLLSDRFSAERPKGSFSTLEIQRTEQGDSAMYLCASSYSGTGALAGANVLTFGAGSRLTVL.

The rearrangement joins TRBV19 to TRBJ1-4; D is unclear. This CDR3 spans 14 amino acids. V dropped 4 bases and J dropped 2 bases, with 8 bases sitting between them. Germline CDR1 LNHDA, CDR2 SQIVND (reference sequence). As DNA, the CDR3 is TGTGCCAGTAGTAATCTGCAGACTAATGAAAAACTGTTTTTT. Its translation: CASSNLQTNEKLFF.

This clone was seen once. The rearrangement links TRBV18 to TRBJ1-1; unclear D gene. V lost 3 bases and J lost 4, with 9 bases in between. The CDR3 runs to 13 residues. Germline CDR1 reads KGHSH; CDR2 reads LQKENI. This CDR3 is CASSPTRGTEAFF. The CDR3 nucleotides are TGTGCCAGCTCACCGACTAGAGGCACTGAAGCTTTCTTT.

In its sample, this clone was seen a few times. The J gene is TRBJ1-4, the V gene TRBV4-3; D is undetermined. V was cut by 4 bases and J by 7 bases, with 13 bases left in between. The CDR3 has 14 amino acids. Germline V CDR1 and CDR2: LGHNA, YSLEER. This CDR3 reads CASSRAGRVEKLFF. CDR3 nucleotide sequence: TGCGCCAGCAGCCGGGCCGGCCGGGTTGAAAAACTGTTTTTT.

CDR3 nucleotides: TGTGCCAGCAGACAGGACACCAACTATGGCTACACCTTC. Its translation is CASRQDTNYGYTF. The chain has TRBV6-6 and TRBJ1-2, with D perhaps TRBD1 (5 bases). V lost 6 bases and J lost 2, with 10 bases in between. This CDR3 region has 13 residues. Germline assignment: CDR1 MNHNY and CDR2 SVGAGI (reference sequence).

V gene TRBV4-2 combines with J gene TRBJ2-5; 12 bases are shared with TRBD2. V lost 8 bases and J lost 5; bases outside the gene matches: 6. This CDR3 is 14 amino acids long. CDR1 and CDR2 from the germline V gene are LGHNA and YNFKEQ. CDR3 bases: TGTGCCAGCGCTAGCGGGGGGGACAGGGAGACCCAGTACTTC. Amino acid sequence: CASASGGDRETQYF.

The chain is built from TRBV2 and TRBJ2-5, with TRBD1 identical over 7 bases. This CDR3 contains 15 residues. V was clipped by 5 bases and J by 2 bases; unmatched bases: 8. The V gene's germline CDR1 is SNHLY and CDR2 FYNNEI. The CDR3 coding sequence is TGTGCCAGCAGTAAAACGGCGGACAGGCAAGAGACCCAGTACTTC. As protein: CASSKTADRQETQYF.

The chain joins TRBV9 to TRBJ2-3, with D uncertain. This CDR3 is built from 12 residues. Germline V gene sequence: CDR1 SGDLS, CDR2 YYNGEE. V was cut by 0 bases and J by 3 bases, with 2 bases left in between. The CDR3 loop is CASSVVTDTQYF. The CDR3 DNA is TGTGCCAGCAGCGTAGTGACAGATACGCAGTATTTT.

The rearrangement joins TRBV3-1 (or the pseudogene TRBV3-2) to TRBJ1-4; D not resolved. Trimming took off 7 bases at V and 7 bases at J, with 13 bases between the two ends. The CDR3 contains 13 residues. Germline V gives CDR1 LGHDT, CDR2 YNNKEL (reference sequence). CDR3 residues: CASTLSLGEKLFF. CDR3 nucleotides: TGTGCCAGCACCCTATCGTTGGGTGAAAAACTGTTTTTT.

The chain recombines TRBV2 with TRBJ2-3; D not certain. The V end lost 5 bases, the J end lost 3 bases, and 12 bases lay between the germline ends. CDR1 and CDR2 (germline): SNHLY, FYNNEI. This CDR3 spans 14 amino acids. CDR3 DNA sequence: TGTGCCAGCAGTAAGGAGCAGGTTACAGATACGCAGTATTTT. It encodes CASSKEQVTDTQYF. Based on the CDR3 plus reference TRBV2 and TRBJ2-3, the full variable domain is EPEVTQTPSHQVTQMGQEVILRCVPISNHLYFYWYRQILGQKVEFLVSFYNNEISEKSEIFDDQFSVERPDGSNFTLKIRSTKLEDSAMYFCASSKEQVTDTQYFGPGTRLTVL.

This CDR3 reads CASGSRPGGYNEQFF. CDR3 DNA sequence: TGTGCCAGCGGGTCCAGACCCGGGGGGTACAATGAGCAGTTCTTC. The V call is TRBV7-2, the J call TRBJ2-1, with 7 bases fitting TRBD2. The CDR3 is 15 amino acids. The germline CDR1 and CDR2 sequences are SGHTA and FQGNSA. J lost 4 bases, V lost 8 bases, and 11 bases had no gene match.

The chain's CDR3 is CASSLASGAGYGYTF. DNA of the CDR3: TGTGCCAGCAGCTTAGCATCGGGGGCGGGCTATGGCTACACCTTC. The V call is TRBV7-8, the J call TRBJ1-2; weak D call: TRBD1 (6 bases). Trimming removed 0 bases at V and 4 bases at J, with 12 bases between. CDR1 is SGHVS, CDR2 FQNEAQ, per germline. The CDR3 runs to 15 residues.

For the CDR3, the DNA is TGTGCCAGCTCACCGGCCTATAAGGAGGAAAAACTGTTTTTT. Its protein product is CASSPAYKEEKLFF. This sequence joins TRBV18 and TRBJ1-4; the D is unclear. In germline, CDR1 is KGHSH, CDR2 LQKENI. Trimming took off 3 bases at V and 8 bases at J, with 13 bases between the two ends. CDR3 length: 14 amino acids.

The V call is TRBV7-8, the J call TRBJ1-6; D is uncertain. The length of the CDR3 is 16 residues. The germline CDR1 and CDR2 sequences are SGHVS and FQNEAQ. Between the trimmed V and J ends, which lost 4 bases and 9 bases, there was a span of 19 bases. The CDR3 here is CASSSFGVLSPSPLHF. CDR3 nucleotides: TGTGCCAGCAGCTCTTTCGGGGTTCTCTCTCCTTCACCCCTCCACTTT.

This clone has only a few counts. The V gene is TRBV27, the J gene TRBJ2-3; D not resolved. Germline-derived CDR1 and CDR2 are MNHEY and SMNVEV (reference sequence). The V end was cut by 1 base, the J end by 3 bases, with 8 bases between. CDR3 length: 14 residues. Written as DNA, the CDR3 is TGTGCCAGCAGTTTATGGTACAGTACAGATACGCAGTATTTT. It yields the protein CASSLWYSTDTQYF.

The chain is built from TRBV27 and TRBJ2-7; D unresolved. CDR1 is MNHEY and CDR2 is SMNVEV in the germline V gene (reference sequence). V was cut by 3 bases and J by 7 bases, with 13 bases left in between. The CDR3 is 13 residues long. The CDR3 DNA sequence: TGTGCCAGCAGTTTCACCCATCTAGGGGAGCAGTACTTC. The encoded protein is CASSFTHLGEQYF.

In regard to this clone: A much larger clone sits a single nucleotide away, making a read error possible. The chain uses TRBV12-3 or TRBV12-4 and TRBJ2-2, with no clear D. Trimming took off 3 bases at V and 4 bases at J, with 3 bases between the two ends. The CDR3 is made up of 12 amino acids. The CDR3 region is CASSFGTGELFF. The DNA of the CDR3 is TGTGCCAGCAGTTTTGGCACCGGGGAGCTGTTTTTT.

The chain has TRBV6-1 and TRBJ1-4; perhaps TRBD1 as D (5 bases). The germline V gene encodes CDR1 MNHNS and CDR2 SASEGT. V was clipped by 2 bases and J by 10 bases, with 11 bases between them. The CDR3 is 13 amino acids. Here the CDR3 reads CASSELKGRKLFF. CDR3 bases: TGTGCCAGCAGTGAACTCAAGGGGCGAAAACTGTTTTTT.

CDR3 residues: CASTLVNEQFF. The CDR3 nucleotides read TGTGCCAGTACACTGGTTAATGAGCAGTTCTTC. The chain is built from TRBV2 and TRBJ2-1; the D is unclear. This CDR3 comprises 11 residues. From germline, CDR1 is SNHLY and CDR2 FYNNEI. V gave up 9 bases and J gave up 7 bases, with 10 bases separating them.

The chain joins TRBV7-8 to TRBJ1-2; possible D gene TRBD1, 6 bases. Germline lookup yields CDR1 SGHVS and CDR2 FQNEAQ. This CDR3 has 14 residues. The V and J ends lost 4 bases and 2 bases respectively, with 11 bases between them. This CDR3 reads CASSSGQLNYGYTF. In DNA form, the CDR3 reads TGTGCCAGCAGCTCCGGACAGCTGAACTATGGCTACACCTTC. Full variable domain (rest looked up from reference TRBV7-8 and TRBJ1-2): GAGVSQSPRYKVAKRGQDVALRCDPISGHVSLFWYQQALGQGPEFLTYFQNEAQLDKSGLPSDRFFAERPEGSVSTLKIQRTQQEDSAVYLCASSSGQLNYGYTFGSGTRLTVV.

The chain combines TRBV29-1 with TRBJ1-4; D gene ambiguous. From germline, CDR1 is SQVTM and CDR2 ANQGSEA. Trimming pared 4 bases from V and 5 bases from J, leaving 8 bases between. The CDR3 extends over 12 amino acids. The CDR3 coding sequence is TGCAGCGTTGGATCGGGGAATGAAAAACTGTTTTTT. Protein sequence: CSVGSGNEKLFF.

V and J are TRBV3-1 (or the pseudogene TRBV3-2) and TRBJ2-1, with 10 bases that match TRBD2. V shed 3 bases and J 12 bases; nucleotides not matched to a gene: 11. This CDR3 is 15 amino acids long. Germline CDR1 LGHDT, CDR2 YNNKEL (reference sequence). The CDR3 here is CASSHTSGTSVGQFF. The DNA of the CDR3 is TGTGCCAGCAGCCATACATCCGGGACTAGCGTAGGGCAGTTCTTC.

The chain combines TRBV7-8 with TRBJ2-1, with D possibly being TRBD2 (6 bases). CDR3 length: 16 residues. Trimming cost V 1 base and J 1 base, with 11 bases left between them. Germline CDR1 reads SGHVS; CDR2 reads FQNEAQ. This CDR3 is CASSLDAGSSYNEQFF. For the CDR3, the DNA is TGTGCCAGCAGCTTAGATGCGGGGAGTTCCTACAATGAGCAGTTCTTC.

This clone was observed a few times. Here the CDR3 reads CASSLRVGMNTEAFF. CDR3 DNA: TGTGCCAGCAGCTTAAGGGTTGGGATGAACACTGAAGCTTTCTTT. The chain couples TRBV11-2 to TRBJ1-1; D gene ambiguous. Germline V lookup: CDR1 SGHAT, CDR2 FQNNGV. The CDR3 has 15 amino acids. The V end lost 2 bases, the J end lost 0 bases, and 10 bases lay between the germline ends. The entire variable domain, with the rest obtained from reference TRBV11-2 and TRBJ1-1, is as follows: EAGVAQSPRYKIIEKRQSVAFWCNPISGHATLYWYQQILGQGPKLLIQFQNNGVVDDSQLPKDRFSAERLKGVDSTLKIQPAKLEDSAVYLCASSLRVGMNTEAFFGQGTRLTVV.

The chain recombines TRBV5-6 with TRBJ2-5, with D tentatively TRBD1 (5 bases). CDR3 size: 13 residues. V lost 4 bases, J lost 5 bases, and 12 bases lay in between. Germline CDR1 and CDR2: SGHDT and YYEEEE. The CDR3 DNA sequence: TGTGCCAGCAGCATGTGGGCAGGGGAGACCCAGTACTTC. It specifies CASSMWAGETQYF.

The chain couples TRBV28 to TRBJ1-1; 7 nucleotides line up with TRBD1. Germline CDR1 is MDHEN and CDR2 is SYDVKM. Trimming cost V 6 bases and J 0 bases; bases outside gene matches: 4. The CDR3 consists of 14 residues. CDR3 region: CASRTGIMNTEAFF. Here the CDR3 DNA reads TGTGCCAGCAGGACAGGGATCATGAACACTGAAGCTTTCTTT.

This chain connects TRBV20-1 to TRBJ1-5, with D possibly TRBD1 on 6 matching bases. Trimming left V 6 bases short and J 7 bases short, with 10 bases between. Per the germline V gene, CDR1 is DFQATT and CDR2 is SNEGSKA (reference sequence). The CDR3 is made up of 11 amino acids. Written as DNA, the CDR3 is TGCAGTGCACAGGGTGGCCAGCCCCAGCATTTT. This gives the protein CSAQGGQPQHF.

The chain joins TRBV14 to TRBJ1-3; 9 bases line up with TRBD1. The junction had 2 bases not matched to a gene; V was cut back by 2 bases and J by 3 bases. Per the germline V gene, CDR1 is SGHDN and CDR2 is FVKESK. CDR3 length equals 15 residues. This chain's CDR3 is CASSQHRGRGNTIYF. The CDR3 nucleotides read TGTGCCAGCAGCCAACACAGGGGGCGTGGAAACACCATATATTTT.

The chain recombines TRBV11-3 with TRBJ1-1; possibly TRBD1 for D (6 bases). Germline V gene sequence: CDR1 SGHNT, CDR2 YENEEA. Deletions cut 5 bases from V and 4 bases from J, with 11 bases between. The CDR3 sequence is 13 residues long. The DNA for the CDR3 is TGTGCCAGCAGCGTAACAGGGCCCACTGAAGCTTTCTTT. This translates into CASSVTGPTEAFF. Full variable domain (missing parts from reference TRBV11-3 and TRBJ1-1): EAGVVQSPRYKIIEKKQPVAFWCNPISGHNTLYWYLQNLGQGPELLIRYENEEAVDDSQLPKDRFSAERLKGVDSTLKIQPAELGDSAVYLCASSVTGPTEAFFGQGTRLTVV.